The clone carrying this T cell receptor (beta chain) was recorded at least ten times. Antigen: not known. Germline CDR1 reads SQVTM; CDR2 reads ANQGSEA. V was pared by 2 bases and J by 4 bases, with 6 bases of the junction left unmatched. This CDR3 has 15 residues. The data belong to a study of T cells after yellow fever vaccination. TCRdb processed the 5' RACE reads anew with MiXCR; each CDR3 protein has one entry. The table lists fewer than 85,000 distinct CDR3 sequences, around 7.7% of them singletons, with 41% in the top ten. The study, taken as a whole, reports: Any FACS-sorted repertoire could hold abundant clonotypes that contaminate it from the bulk population. Detected again after the booster were most primary-vaccination clones, at approximately 96% CD4 and 88% CD8.

Source: CD8+ T cells sorted from PBMCs, taken on the day of the yellow fever booster vaccination. The chain has TRBV29-1 and TRBJ2-5; the match to TRBD1 covers 11 bases. The TCR sequence derives from a young man who received the YFV17D yellow fever vaccine. This CDR3 is CSVEIVDRGPETQYF. The DNA for the CDR3 is TGCAGCGTTGAAATTGTGGACAGGGGGCCAGAGACCCAGTACTTC.